One sample yielded the 32 T cell receptor beta chains listed below, sequenced in a study of OX40 agonist ivuxolimab in advanced cancers. Assay: immunoSEQ multiplex PCR; the TCRdb copy retains only in-frame clones and omits some. The sample shows 55,000 to 65,000 clones, around 82% of them seen only once. Sequences were derived from CD4+ or CD8+ T cells sorted from blood, sampled in a trial of the OX40 agonist ivuxolimab. These receptor sequences come from an adult with an advanced solid tumor such as melanoma, head and neck, liver or kidney cancer.

The genes are TRBV15 and TRBJ1-6, with 12 bases aligning to TRBD1. Trimming removed 3 bases from V and 7 bases from J; junction bases left unmatched: 4. This CDR3 spans 16 amino acids. The germline V gene encodes CDR1 LNHNV and CDR2 YYDKDF (reference sequence). CDR3 region: CATSSGTGGNNSPLHF. CDR3 DNA sequence: TGTGCCACCAGCAGCGGGACAGGGGGCAACAATTCACCCCTCCACTTT.

V usage is TRBV14 and J usage is TRBJ1-6; 7 bases are shared with TRBD1. From germline, CDR1 is SGHDN and CDR2 FVKESK. The CDR3 is 13 residues long. J gave up 9 bases and V 6 bases, and 5 bases lay outside the gene matches. The CDR3 nucleotides are TGTGCCAGCAGACAGGGGCGGAGTTCACCCCTCCACTTT. Amino acids: CASRQGRSSPLHF.

The chain carries TRBV28 and TRBJ1-3; D unclear. Germline values: CDR1 MDHEN, CDR2 SYDVKM. CDR3 size: 15 residues. V lost 6 bases and J 3 bases, leaving 15 bases between the germline ends. CDR3 amino acids: CASRRGEERGNTIYF. CDR3 sequence (DNA): TGTGCCAGCAGACGGGGAGAGGAGCGTGGAAACACCATATATTTT.

The rearrangement links TRBV25-1 to TRBJ2-1; D is possibly TRBD1 (5 bases). The CDR3 contains 12 residues. V was cut by 8 bases and J by 1 base, with 6 bases left in between. Germline assignment: CDR1 MGHDK and CDR2 SYGVNS. The CDR3 protein is CASGHSYNEQFF. The CDR3 DNA reads TGTGCCAGCGGACATTCCTACAATGAGCAGTTCTTC.

In this sample, this clone turned up once. This chain joins TRBV6-1 and TRBJ1-4; D uncertain. The CDR3 runs to 15 residues. Germline CDR1 MNHNS, CDR2 SASEGT. V gave up 3 bases and J gave up 3 bases, with 11 bases separating them. This CDR3 is CASSDNGLANEKLFF. The CDR3 nucleotides are TGTGCCAGCAGTGACAACGGGTTAGCTAATGAAAAACTGTTTTTT.

The chain uses TRBV7-6 and TRBJ2-1; D might be TRBD1 or TRBD2, each matching 5 bases. The germline V gene has CDR1 SGHVS and CDR2 FNYEAQ. There are 14 residues in the CDR3. V was clipped by 3 bases and J by 5 bases, with 11 bases between them. CDR3: CASSFRRGDNEQFF. In DNA, the CDR3 is TGTGCCAGCAGCTTCCGAAGAGGGGACAATGAGCAGTTCTTC.

CDR3 in amino acids: CASSSQAGAGGGELFF. The DNA of the CDR3 is TGCGCCAGCAGCTCCCAAGCGGGAGCGGGAGGCGGGGAGCTGTTTTTT. The rearrangement joins TRBV5-1 to TRBJ2-2; 9 nucleotides match TRBD2. CDR3 length equals 16 residues. CDR1 is SGHRS and CDR2 is YFSETQ in the germline V gene. The J segment lost 7 bases and the V segment lost 3 bases, leaving 10 bases of the junction unmatched.

The J gene is TRBJ2-1, the V gene TRBV7-9; 12 nucleotides align to TRBD2. V lost 5 bases, J lost 1 base, and 6 bases stayed unmatched. The V gene's germline CDR1 is SEHNR and CDR2 FQNEAQ (reference sequence). This CDR3 contains 17 residues. CDR3 in amino acids: CASSPRLAGDSYNEQFF. The CDR3 DNA reads TGTGCCAGCAGCCCAAGACTAGCGGGGGATTCCTACAATGAGCAGTTCTTC.

J is TRBJ2-3 and V is TRBV5-1; TRBD2 matches at 15 bases. The junction had 8 bases not matched to a gene; V was cut back by 4 bases and J by 5 bases. CDR1 is SGHRS, CDR2 YFSETQ, per germline. The CDR3 has 17 residues. The CDR3 sequence is CASSVGTSGGMVDTQYF. In DNA form, the CDR3 reads TGCGCCAGCAGCGTCGGGACTAGCGGGGGGATGGTAGATACGCAGTATTTT. Variable domain in full (rest from reference TRBV5-1 and TRBJ2-3): KAGVTQTPRYLIKTRGQQVTLSCSPISGHRSVSWYQQTPGQGLQFLFEYFSETQRNKGNFPGRFSGRQFSNSRSEMNVSTLELGDSALYLCASSVGTSGGMVDTQYFGPGTRLTVL.

The J gene is TRBJ1-1, the V gene TRBV29-1; D gene uncertain. The germline V and J ends were trimmed by 0 bases and 10 bases, with 12 bases remaining between them. This CDR3 is 12 amino acids long. CDR1 and CDR2 (germline): SQVTM, ANQGSEA. The CDR3 loop is CSVEDGFKGAFF. The CDR3, as DNA: TGCAGCGTTGAAGACGGGTTTAAAGGAGCTTTCTTT. Using reference TRBV29-1 and TRBJ1-1 for the parts outside the CDR3, the full variable domain is SAVISQKPSRDICQRGTSLTIQCQVDSQVTMMFWYRQQPGQSLTLIATANQGSEATYESGFVIDKFPISRPNLTFSTLTVSNMSPEDSSIYLCSVEDGFKGAFFGQGTRLTVV.

The chain links TRBV5-4 to TRBJ1-4; D ambiguous. The V end lost 0 bases, the J end lost 8 bases, and 14 bases lay between the germline ends. This CDR3 region has 15 residues. The V gene's germline CDR1 is SGHNT and CDR2 YYREEE (reference sequence). The CDR3 DNA is TGTGCCAGCAGCTTGGCCGGTCAAGGGAAGGAAAAACTGTTTTTT. It codes for CASSLAGQGKEKLFF.

This clone was detected a few times. This chain links TRBV19 with TRBJ1-1; weak D call: TRBD1 (6 bases). V lost 5 bases and J lost 1, with 20 bases in between. This CDR3 is 17 amino acids long. From germline, CDR1 is LNHDA and CDR2 SQIVND (reference sequence). CDR3 protein: CASSSRGGRRWNTEAFF. The CDR3 bases are TGTGCCAGTAGTTCCCGCGGGGGGCGACGATGGAACACTGAAGCTTTCTTT.

This chain connects TRBV30 to TRBJ2-7; D gene unclear. Trimming shortened V by 2 bases and J by 3 bases, and 14 bases separated the two germline ends. This CDR3 spans 14 amino acids. Per the germline V gene, CDR1 is GTSNPN and CDR2 is SVGIG (reference sequence). The CDR3: CAWSTWGAGYEQYF. The CDR3 region has the DNA TGTGCCTGGAGTACCTGGGGTGCAGGCTACGAGCAGTACTTC.

This chain uses TRBV5-6 with TRBJ1-2; 9 bases map to TRBD1. The germline CDR1 and CDR2 sequences are SGHDT and YYEEEE. The CDR3 runs 15 residues. V was clipped by 1 base and J by 4 bases; unmatched bases: 5. The DNA of the CDR3 is TGTGCCAGCAGCTTGTCACAGGGGGCTGTCTATGGCTACACCTTC. Its protein product is CASSLSQGAVYGYTF.

The V gene is TRBV11-2, the J gene TRBJ2-1; TRBD1 matches at 10 bases. The V gene end was trimmed by 5 bases and the J gene end by 0 bases; junction bases not matched to a gene: 4. CDR1 is SGHAT, CDR2 FQNNGV, per germline. This CDR3 spans 16 amino acids. The CDR3: CASSPRDRGSYNEQFF. In DNA form, the CDR3 reads TGTGCCAGCAGCCCTAGGGACAGGGGCTCCTACAATGAGCAGTTCTTC.

The CDR3 here is CASSLDRLRGYEQYF. The CDR3 region has the DNA TGTGCCAGCAGCTTAGATCGGCTCCGAGGGTACGAGCAGTACTTC. The J gene is TRBJ2-7, the V gene TRBV7-2, with a weak D call TRBD2 (5 bases). CDR1 SGHTA and CDR2 FQGNSA come from the germline V gene. V lost 1 base and J 4 bases, leaving 14 bases between the germline ends. The CDR3 runs 15 residues. Filled out from reference TRBV7-2 and TRBJ2-7, the complete variable domain reads GAGVSQSPSNKVTEKGKDVELRCDPISGHTALYWYRQSLGQGLEFLIYFQGNSAPDKSGLPSDRFSAERTGGSVSTLTIQRTQQEDSAVYLCASSLDRLRGYEQYFGPGTRLTVT.

CDR3 loop: CASSEDVAGGPGAETQYF. The CDR3, as DNA: TGTGCCAGCAGCGAAGACGTAGCGGGAGGCCCAGGGGCGGAGACCCAGTACTTC. This rearrangement joins TRBV7-3 to TRBJ2-5; TRBD2 matches 10 bases. J was trimmed by 5 bases and V by 5 bases; bases with no gene match: 17. CDR1 SGHTA and CDR2 FQGTGA come from the germline V gene. The CDR3 is 18 amino acids.

The chain couples TRBV11-2 to TRBJ2-7; D perhaps matches TRBD1 (6 bases). The V gene lost 3 bases and the J gene lost 2 bases, with 14 bases spanning the gap. Looked up from germline, CDR1 is SGHAT and CDR2 is FQNNGV. CDR3 length equals 15 residues. The CDR3 loop is CASSLVGRGAYEQYF. CDR3 DNA: TGTGCCAGCAGCTTGGTCGGCAGGGGCGCCTACGAGCAGTACTTC. The whole variable domain, remainder taken from reference TRBV11-2 and TRBJ2-7, is EAGVAQSPRYKIIEKRQSVAFWCNPISGHATLYWYQQILGQGPKLLIQFQNNGVVDDSQLPKDRFSAERLKGVDSTLKIQPAKLEDSAVYLCASSLVGRGAYEQYFGPGTRLTVT.

V and J are TRBV25-1 and TRBJ1-2; 11 bases line up with TRBD1. CDR1 and CDR2 (germline): MGHDK, SYGVNS. The CDR3 spans 15 residues. Trimming removed 3 bases from V and 8 bases from J; junction bases left unmatched: 8. The CDR3 is CASSDGQGALGGYTF. CDR3 nucleotides: TGTGCCAGCAGTGACGGACAGGGGGCTTTGGGGGGCTACACCTTC.

The chain carries TRBV9 and TRBJ2-5; D uncertain. Looked up from germline, CDR1 is SGDLS and CDR2 is YYNGEE. The CDR3 runs to 12 residues. V shed 0 bases and J shed 3 bases, with 3 bases lying between them. The CDR3 nucleotides are TGTGCCAGCAGCGTAGCTAAAGAGACCCAGTACTTC. As protein: CASSVAKETQYF.

The rearrangement uses TRBV9 and TRBJ2-1; either TRBD1 or TRBD2 may supply D (5 bases each). The CDR3 extends over 15 amino acids. Trimming took 4 bases from V and 3 from J, leaving 14 bases between them. Germline V CDR1 and CDR2: SGDLS, YYNGEE. The CDR3 sequence is CASSSRGLLYNEQFF. The CDR3 DNA sequence: TGTGCCAGCAGCTCACGGGGCCTCCTCTACAATGAGCAGTTCTTC.

Concerning this clone itself: This sample also contains other DNA sequences that code for the same CDR3. CDR3 DNA sequence: TGTGCCTGGAGTGTACTACGCGGCTACGAGCAGTACTTC. This gives the protein CAWSVLRGYEQYF. The chain joins TRBV30 to TRBJ2-7; D is unclear. The length of the CDR3 is 13 residues. Germline V lookup: CDR1 GTSNPN, CDR2 SVGIG (reference sequence). V was shortened by 0 bases and J by 3 bases, with 9 bases between the two germline ends.

This clone was counted between two and nine times. In DNA, the CDR3 is TGTGCCAGCAGCTTAGGGGTGCGGGCCCAAAACAATGAGCAGTTCTTC. Its protein product is CASSLGVRAQNNEQFF. This rearrangement joins TRBV7-8 to TRBJ2-1, with a tentative D call TRBD2 (5 bases). The V gene's germline CDR1 is SGHVS and CDR2 FQNEAQ. This CDR3 is 16 amino acids long. Trimming took 1 base from V and 5 from J, leaving 15 bases between them.

This rearrangement joins TRBV29-1 to TRBJ2-7; D not certain. CDR3 length: 11 amino acids. The V end lost 4 bases, the J end lost 7 bases, and 11 bases lay between the germline ends. Germline values: CDR1 SQVTM, CDR2 ANQGSEA. The CDR3 DNA is TGCAGCGTTGGACGGGCCTTGGAGCAGTACTTC. Translating it yields CSVGRALEQYF.

The CDR3 sequence is CASRSGGHEQYF. Written as DNA, the CDR3 is TGTGCCAGCAGATCAGGGGGCCACGAGCAGTACTTC. J is TRBJ2-7 and V is TRBV28; 8 nucleotides line up with TRBD1. This CDR3 comprises 12 residues. The V segment lost 6 bases and the J segment 5 bases; nucleotides outside the gene matches: 3. Per germline, CDR1 MDHEN and CDR2 SYDVKM.

The genes are TRBV5-6 and TRBJ2-6; tentative D call: TRBD2 (5 bases). V lost 2 bases and J 0 bases, leaving 15 bases between the germline ends. Germline CDR1 reads SGHDT; CDR2 reads YYEEEE. This CDR3 is built from 18 residues. The chain's CDR3 is CASSFETLAFSGANVLTF. The CDR3 DNA reads TGTGCCAGCAGCTTTGAGACGCTAGCCTTCTCTGGGGCCAACGTCCTGACTTTC. The variable domain in full, with the rest retrieved from reference TRBV5-6 and TRBJ2-6, is DAGVTQSPTHLIKTRGQQVTLRCSPKSGHDTVSWYQQALGQGPQFIFQYYEEEERQRGNFPDRFSGHQFPNYSSELNVNALLLGDSALYLCASSFETLAFSGANVLTFGAGSRLTVL.

V is TRBV6-5 and J is TRBJ1-2, with TRBD1 identical over 7 bases. V trimming: 6 bases; J trimming: 7 bases; junction bases outside the gene matches: 11. Germline V lookup: CDR1 MNHEY, CDR2 SVGAGI. This CDR3 comprises 14 residues. The CDR3 DNA reads TGTGCCAGCAGGACGGGACAGTGGGGACGTGGCTACACCTTC. Translation: CASRTGQWGRGYTF.

This clone has just one count. J is TRBJ2-2 and V is TRBV7-8, with D perhaps being TRBD1 or TRBD2 (6 bases each). This CDR3 contains 20 residues. Germline V gene sequence: CDR1 SGHVS, CDR2 FQNEAQ. V was shortened by 1 base and J by 0 bases, with 21 bases between the two germline ends. The CDR3, as DNA: TGTGCCAGCAGCTTAGTAGGGGGGCTGGACCTAACAGCGAACACCGGGGAGCTGTTTTTT. Its translation is CASSLVGGLDLTANTGELFF.

The chain couples TRBV5-4 to TRBJ2-5; D is uncertain. This CDR3 has 15 residues. CDR1 is SGHNT and CDR2 is YYREEE in the germline V gene (reference sequence). Trimming removed 0 bases from V and 1 base from J, with 10 bases in between. CDR3 nucleotide sequence: TGTGCCAGCAGCTTGGTTTTGGGCGGCCAAGAGACCCAGTACTTC. Amino acids: CASSLVLGGQETQYF.

The chain has TRBV30 and TRBJ2-5, with 8 bases matching TRBD2. This CDR3 has 14 residues. After removal of 2 bases from V and 3 bases from J, the junction contained 5 bases not matched to a gene. Germline V CDR1 and CDR2: GTSNPN, SVGIG (reference sequence). CDR3 DNA: TGTGCCTGGAGTCCGGGAGGGCCTGAAGAGACCCAGTACTTC. This gives the protein CAWSPGGPEETQYF.

The J gene is TRBJ1-2, the V gene TRBV19, with D unresolved. This CDR3 has 13 amino acids. Germline V lookup: CDR1 LNHDA, CDR2 SQIVND (reference sequence). Trimming shortened V by 5 bases and J by 2 bases, and 9 bases separated the two germline ends. CDR3 coding DNA: TGTGCCAGTAGTTCGGGAGTAAACTATGGCTACACCTTC. It translates to CASSSGVNYGYTF.

This clone has only one observation. This sequence joins TRBV5-6 and TRBJ1-1; 9 bases line up with TRBD1. J was trimmed by 4 bases and V by 0 bases; bases with no gene match: 4. CDR1 and CDR2 from the germline V gene are SGHDT and YYEEEE. The CDR3 runs to 15 residues. CDR3 in DNA: TGTGCCAGCAGCTTGGCAGGACAGGGGTTCACTGAAGCTTTCTTT. It translates to CASSLAGQGFTEAFF.